The T cell receptor (beta chain) under discussion was sequenced for a study of CD8+ T cells in alopecia areata. The sequencing template was cDNA reverse transcribed from extracted RNA. TCRdb keeps only in-frame clones here, not all; method: immunoSEQ multiplex PCR. The repertoire has around 300,000 clones, around 64% of them found once; the top ten carry about 0.88%. This clone showed up just a few times. The antigen is not known. Treatment described: oral pan-JAK inhibitor, 5-10 mg twice daily. Punch biopsies of lesional scalp, plus peripheral blood, were taken from alopecia areata patients. General study results and limits: Uncertainty remains about how baseline CD8+ expansion links to response, with one nonresponder. Clonality in lesional scalp, especially alopecia totalis/universalis, exceeded that of normal scalp.

This sample comprised CD4+ T cells sorted from blood, obtained around week 54, from a patient treated with tofacitinib. The clonotype was recovered from a human donor with alopecia areata.

The CDR3 sequence is CASSVQLFNEKLFF. In nucleotides, the CDR3 is TGTGCCAGCAGTGTACAGCTCTTTAATGAAAAACTGTTTTTT. V usage is TRBV2 and J usage is TRBJ1-4; D remains unclear. There are 14 residues in the CDR3. V lost 4 bases, J lost 4 bases, and 10 bases lay in between. In germline, CDR1 is SNHLY, CDR2 FYNNEI.